Listed below are T cell receptor beta chains from one sample, sequenced in a study of OX40 agonist ivuxolimab in advanced cancers. This table comes from immunoSEQ multiplex PCR, and its TCRdb copy is limited to in-frame clones, with some not included. The sample records some 45,000 clones, roughly 91% being singletons. The sample consisted of CD4+ or CD8+ T cells sorted from blood, taken in a trial of the OX40 agonist ivuxolimab. The receptors come from an adult with an advanced solid tumor such as melanoma, head and neck, liver or kidney cancer. Each CDR3 is given with its conserved first and last residue. Fields, in order: V gene, J gene, clone size, D gene, CDR3 DNA, CDR3 protein. D genes are given only for firm matches. Clone size is given for some rows only: seen once, a few or many times, or a class if the clone is expanded.

TRBV25-1,TRBJ2-3,.,.,TGTGCCAGCACGGAGGGGAGAAGCACAGATACGCAGTATTTT,CASTEGRSTDTQYF
TRBV6-4,TRBJ2-3,.,TRBD1,TGTGCCAGCAGTGACGGGACAGCTTATCCAGATACGCAGTATTTT,CASSDGTAYPDTQYF
TRBV5-5,TRBJ2-4,.,.,TGTGCCAGCAGCATGGACAGAAGGGACATTCAGTACTTC,CASSMDRRDIQYF
TRBV19,TRBJ2-7,.,.,TGTGCCAGTACCGGGAACTCCTACGAGCAGTACTTC,CASTGNSYEQYF
TRBV27,TRBJ2-2,.,TRBD2,TGTGCCAGCAATTTTAGGGGAATTAGCGGGAGGGCCGTCGGGGAGCTGTTTTTT,CASNFRGISGRAVGELFF
TRBV11-1,TRBJ2-1,.,.,TGTGCCAGCAGCTTAGGGGCCTACAATGAGCAGTTCTTC,CASSLGAYNEQFF
TRBV5-5,TRBJ2-7,.,TRBD1,TGTGCCAGCAGCTTAGTTCCAGGGGGCGCCTACGAGCAGTACTTC,CASSLVPGGAYEQYF
TRBV27,TRBJ2-1,.,.,TGTGCCAGCAGTTTATCAGGTACCTACAATGAGCAGTTCTTC,CASSLSGTYNEQFF
TRBV7-2,TRBJ2-1,once,TRBD2,TGTGCCAGCAGCTTGGCTAGCGGATTATACAATGAGCAGTTCTTC,CASSLASGLYNEQFF
TRBV27,TRBJ1-2,.,.,TGTGCCAGCAGATTCGCCGGGACCCAGTATGGCTACACCTTC,CASRFAGTQYGYTF
TRBV13,TRBJ2-1,.,TRBD1,TGTGCCAGCAGCTTAGCAGGGGGCCCTGAGGAGCAGTTCTTC,CASSLAGGPEEQFF
TRBV10-3,TRBJ2-7,.,.,TGTGCCATCAGTTCCCCGGGCCGAGACTACGAGCAGTACTTC,CAISSPGRDYEQYF
TRBV7-9,TRBJ2-1,.,TRBD1,TGTGCCAGCAGCATCGGACAGGGCTCAGGGGTTGAGCAGTTCTTC,CASSIGQGSGVEQFF
TRBV6-6,TRBJ1-3,once,.,TGTGCCAGCAGTTCCACAGGTACGCGCGAAAACACCATATATTTT,CASSSTGTRENTIYF
TRBV9,TRBJ2-2,.,.,TGTGCCAGCAGCGTTCGCGGAGAAGAGGAGCTGTTTTTT,CASSVRGEEELFF
TRBV11-2,TRBJ2-1,.,.,TGTGCCAGCAGCTTAGATGGTAGCGCGTACAATGAGCAGTTCTTC,CASSLDGSAYNEQFF
TRBV9,TRBJ2-1,.,TRBD2,TGTGCCAGCAGCCACGGGACTAGCGGCTACAATGAGCAGTTCTTC,CASSHGTSGYNEQFF
TRBV4-2,TRBJ1-2,.,.,TGTGCCAGCAGCCCCCTCCCCGGGACGTCGATGACGATGGATGGCTACACCTTC,CASSPLPGTSMTMDGYTF
TRBV27,TRBJ2-7,.,.,TGTGCCAGCAGTTTCCGGGGCGACTACGAGCAGTACTTC,CASSFRGDYEQYF
TRBV28,TRBJ1-2,.,.,TGTGCCAGCAGTTTGAAGCGTGGCTACACCTTC,CASSLKRGYTF
TRBV29-1,TRBJ1-2,.,.,TGCAGCGTTGAAGACCCGACAGGATCTAACTATGGCTACACCTTC,CSVEDPTGSNYGYTF
TRBV19,TRBJ2-3,.,.,TGTGCCAGTAGTTTCGGGGCAGGGGATGATGATACGCAGTATTTT,CASSFGAGDDDTQYF
TRBV6-1,TRBJ2-7,few,.,TGTGCCAGCAAAAGCCTTGGTTCCGCCTACGAGCAGTACTTC,CASKSLGSAYEQYF
TRBV11-2,TRBJ2-3,.,TRBD2,TGTGCCAGCAGCTTAGGTCGGGGGGGCCCCACAGATACGCAGTATTTT,CASSLGRGGPTDTQYF
TRBV11-2,TRBJ2-2,.,TRBD2,TGTGCCAGCAGCCCCATCGAGCGGGGGTCCGGGGAGCTGTTTTTT,CASSPIERGSGELFF
TRBV7-9,TRBJ2-7,.,.,TGTGCCAGCAGCTCGCTCGACACCTACGAGCAGTACTTC,CASSSLDTYEQYF
TRBV2,TRBJ1-1,.,TRBD1,TGTGCCAGCAGTGAGACCAACCCGGGACAGGTGAACACTGAAGCTTTCTTT,CASSETNPGQVNTEAFF
TRBV7-9,TRBJ1-5,few,.,TGTGCCAGCAGCTTAGTTTCAGGGAGTACCAATCAGCCCCAGCATTTT,CASSLVSGSTNQPQHF
TRBV27,TRBJ1-1,.,.,TGTGCCAGCAGTTTAGGGCAGTGGGGCACTGAAGCTTTCTTT,CASSLGQWGTEAFF
TRBV19,TRBJ2-1,once,TRBD1,TGTGCCAGTAGTATCGACAGGGCTTACGCCTACAATGAGCAGTTCTTC,CASSIDRAYAYNEQFF
TRBV5-4,TRBJ2-3,.,.,TGTGCCAGCAGCCCAACCTCCGTACTAGCCCGGGGGTTGGATACGCAGTATTTT,CASSPTSVLARGLDTQYF
TRBV19,TRBJ1-5,once,TRBD1,TGTGCCAGTAGTAGCGGACAGGGCGAAAGTTTTAATCAGCCCCAGCATTTT,CASSSGQGESFNQPQHF
TRBV5-1,TRBJ2-1,.,.,TGCGCCAGCAGCGACCGGGGGGCGGGATACAATGAGCAGTTCTTC,CASSDRGAGYNEQFF
TRBV2,TRBJ2-2,.,.,TGTGCCAGCGATGGGGAAAACTCGAACACCGGGGAGCTGTTTTTT,CASDGENSNTGELFF
TRBV5-6,TRBJ1-5,.,TRBD1,TGTGCCAGCAGCAAGGACAGGGAGGGCAATCAGCCCCAGCATTTT,CASSKDREGNQPQHF
TRBV7-2,TRBJ2-1,.,TRBD2,TGTGCCAGCAGCTTAGCGGGGGGGTACAATGAGCAGTTCTTC,CASSLAGGYNEQFF
TRBV11-1,TRBJ2-1,.,TRBD2,TGTGCCAGCAGCTTAGCTAGCGGGGCTCCGTGGGAGCAGTTCTTC,CASSLASGAPWEQFF
TRBV29-1,TRBJ2-7,.,TRBD2,TGCAGCTGTCGACTAGCGGGAGGCCGGGGCGAGCAGTACTTC,CSCRLAGGRGEQYF
TRBV19,TRBJ1-1,.,.,TGTGCCAGCCGGGAGACGGGGGGGGCCACTGAAGCTTTCTTT,CASRETGGATEAFF
TRBV6-5,TRBJ2-3,.,.,TGTGCCAGCAGTTACTCGGGTGGCCGGGATACGCAGTATTTT,CASSYSGGRDTQYF
TRBV27,TRBJ2-7,.,TRBD2,TGTGCCAGCAGTTATAGCGGGTCGGCCTACGAGCAGTACTTC,CASSYSGSAYEQYF
TRBV21-1,TRBJ1-5,.,.,TGTGCCAGCAGCAAGGCCCGGGACCCCCGAACAGGGGAGTTTGAGCCCCAGCATTTT,CASSKARDPRTGEFEPQHF
TRBV30,TRBJ2-5,.,TRBD2,TGTGCCTGGAATAGCGGGGGGGAAGAGACCCAGTACTTC,CAWNSGGEETQYF
TRBV5-1,TRBJ2-2,.,TRBD1,TGCGCCAGCAGCCCTACAGGGGAACGGGGAGCTGTTTTT,CASSPTGERGAVF
TRBV28,TRBJ1-4,.,TRBD1,TGTGCCAGCAGTGGACCGGGACAGGGGGGTGAAAAACTGTTTTTT,CASSGPGQGGEKLFF